These 5 T cell receptor beta chains were all obtained from the same sample, sequenced in a study of Graves' ophthalmopathy and Graves' hyperthyroidism. Beta-chain TCR CDR3 regions were amplified from RNA transcripts. Following a first-round RT-PCR that used HTBI primers, a second-round multiplex PCR was carried out. TCRdb reprocessed the multiplex PCR reads via MiXCR and lists one record per CDR3 protein. The sample carries under 350,000 distinct CDR3 sequences, 17% recorded once. Sequences were obtained from peripheral blood. The receptors stem from an adult man with Graves' ophthalmopathy.

This clonotype was counted many times. The DNA of the CDR3 is TGCAGCGTCCCCGGGTGGGGGCGCGGCACAGATACGCAGTATTTT. As protein: CSVPGWGRGTDTQYF. The chain employs TRBV29-1 and TRBJ2-3; the D gene is possibly TRBD1 (6 bases). Per germline, CDR1 SQVTM and CDR2 ANQGSEA. V was shortened by 6 bases and J by 1 base, with 17 bases between the two germline ends. This CDR3 has 15 amino acids.

This clonotype has ten or more counts. The CDR3 is CASSHTGLDGYTF. CDR3 coding DNA: TGTGCCAGCAGCCACACAGGGCTCGATGGCTACACCTTC. The rearrangement links TRBV11-2 to TRBJ1-2, with D maybe TRBD1 (6 bases). The CDR3 has 13 amino acids. Trimming shortened V by 5 bases and J by 6 bases, and 13 bases separated the two germline ends. The V gene's germline CDR1 is SGHAT and CDR2 FQNNGV.

In this sample, this clonotype turned up once. The CDR3 loop reads CASSEAEGSEAFF. The DNA for the CDR3 is TGTGCCAGCAGTGAAGCGGAAGGTAGTGAAGCTTTCTTT. This rearrangement joins TRBV2 to TRBJ1-1; D ambiguous. This CDR3 spans 13 amino acids. Germline loops: CDR1 SNHLY, CDR2 FYNNEI. Trimming pared 0 bases from V and 7 bases from J, leaving 9 bases between.

This clonotype was counted at least ten times. A much bigger clone sits one base away, suggesting this may be a read error. The chain has TRBV6-1 and TRBJ2-7, with D tentatively TRBD2 (5 bases). The CDR3 length is 13 residues. Per the germline V gene, CDR1 is MNHNS and CDR2 is SASEGT. Trimming removed 7 bases at V and 5 bases at J, with 15 bases between. This CDR3 is CASNRRRYHEQYF. CDR3 DNA sequence: TGTGCCAGCAATCGAAGGAGGTACCACGAGCAGTACTTC.

The sample holds many counts of this clonotype. The chain recombines TRBV28 with TRBJ2-7, with D unclear. Trimming stripped 6 bases from V and 4 bases from J, with 13 bases between. Germline V CDR1 and CDR2: MDHEN, SYDVKM. The CDR3 sequence is 13 residues long. As DNA, the CDR3 is TGTGCCAGCAGCCCCAGGTCGATGTACGAGCAGTACTTC. Translation gives CASSPRSMYEQYF.